The 6 T cell receptor beta chains below all came from one sample that was sequenced in a study of cytomegalovirus exposure and HLA in healthy donors. Primers included in the PCR were 60 Vbeta and 13 Jbeta primers. Data came from immunoSEQ multiplex PCR; TCRdb stores just in-frame clones and leaves some out. The data hold around 100,000 clones, with roughly 70% observed a single time. The sequenced material came from PBMCs. The receptor set was obtained from a woman aged 40 to 55 in good health and CMV-seropositive.

The chain combines TRBV7-9 with TRBJ2-1, with D unresolved. CDR3 size: 12 residues. Looked up from germline, CDR1 is SEHNR and CDR2 is FQNEAQ (reference sequence). V shed 4 bases and J shed 8 bases, with 9 bases lying between them. CDR3 loop: CASSSTIYEQFF. The CDR3 DNA reads TGTGCCAGCAGCTCTACTATATATGAGCAGTTCTTC. Variable domain in full (rest from reference TRBV7-9 and TRBJ2-1): DTGVSQNPRHKITKRGQNVTFRCDPISEHNRLYWYRQTLGQGPEFLTYFQNEAQLEKSRLLSDRFSAERPKGSFSTLEIQRTEQGDSAMYLCASSSTIYEQFFGPGTRLTVL.

This clone was detected only a few times. Other DNA sequences of this sample code for an identical CDR3. This chain joins TRBV30 and TRBJ1-5; D possibly corresponds to TRBD1 (6 bases). The CDR3 extends over 14 amino acids. The germline V and J ends were trimmed by 0 bases and 2 bases, with 8 bases remaining between them. CDR1 GTSNPN and CDR2 SVGIG come from the germline V gene (reference sequence). The chain's CDR3 is CAWSVQGGNQPQHF. In DNA form, the CDR3 reads TGTGCCTGGAGTGTACAGGGAGGCAATCAGCCCCAGCATTTT.

The chain couples TRBV30 to TRBJ2-1; 10 positions match TRBD2. Germline V gene sequence: CDR1 GTSNPN, CDR2 SVGIG (reference sequence). V dropped 3 bases and J dropped 7; count of bases not matched to a gene: 6. The CDR3 is 14 amino acids. This CDR3 reads CAWRIAGGRNEQFF. The CDR3 DNA follows: TGTGCCTGGAGGATAGCGGGGGGCCGAAATGAGCAGTTCTTC. Drawing the rest from reference TRBV30 and TRBJ2-1, the complete variable domain is SQTIHQWPATLVQPVGSPLSLECTVEGTSNPNLYWYRQAAGRGLQLLFYSVGIGQISSEVPQNLSASRPQDRQFILSSKKLLLSDSGFYLCAWRIAGGRNEQFFGPGTRLTVL.

The chain joins TRBV5-1 to TRBJ2-1; maybe TRBD1 (7 bases). This CDR3 spans 14 amino acids. V lost 3 bases, J lost 5 bases, and 12 bases lay in between. Per germline, CDR1 SGHRS and CDR2 YFSETQ. The CDR3 spells CASSWGDSNNEQFF. DNA for the CDR3: TGCGCCAGCAGCTGGGGGGACAGCAACAATGAGCAGTTCTTC. Based on the CDR3 plus reference TRBV5-1 and TRBJ2-1, the full variable domain is KAGVTQTPRYLIKTRGQQVTLSCSPISGHRSVSWYQQTPGQGLQFLFEYFSETQRNKGNFPGRFSGRQFSNSRSEMNVSTLELGDSALYLCASSWGDSNNEQFFGPGTRLTVL.

The rearrangement links TRBV5-4 to TRBJ2-3; 8 bases line up with TRBD1. V shed 4 bases, J shed 1 base, and the junction held 5 bases outside the gene matches. This CDR3 has 15 amino acids. Germline V lookup: CDR1 SGHNT, CDR2 YYREEE (reference sequence). CDR3 bases: TGTGCCAGCAGCGTCCTGACAGGGGGCACAGATACGCAGTATTTT. Its translation is CASSVLTGGTDTQYF.

The V gene is TRBV19, the J gene TRBJ1-2; D is unresolved. V lost 7 bases to trimming and J lost 0 bases, with 9 bases between them. CDR3 size: 13 residues. In germline, CDR1 is LNHDA, CDR2 SQIVND (reference sequence). The CDR3 DNA reads TGTGCCAGTAAAAAGGGAGCTAACTATGGCTACACCTTC. Translating it yields CASKKGANYGYTF.